This T cell receptor (beta chain) was sequenced for a study of cytomegalovirus exposure and HLA in healthy donors. Study results and limitations: Later on, a genetic analysis was performed. It linked a missense variant in DCLRE1C with V- and J-gene trimming of TCR beta. According to reports, the classifier identified cytomegalovirus status with high specificity and sensitivity.

The PCR made use of 60 Vbeta and 13 Jbeta primers. Authors' processing steps: A follow-up analysis tallied around 76 million unique TCR beta chains, some 9.9 million shared. The data were produced by immunoSEQ multiplex PCR, yet TCRdb's version contains in-frame clones alone and is incomplete. V, J and clone size reflect that table, while D and trimming were determined from the DNA. The sample data list about 130,000 clones. This CDR3 region has 13 residues. Germline V gives CDR1 SEHNR, CDR2 FQNEAQ (reference sequence). Trimming left V 3 bases short and J 3 bases short, with 9 bases between. Turning to this clone: Its antigen is unidentified.

This sequence joins TRBV7-9 and TRBJ2-7; no firm D call. The sequencing sample was made of PBMCs. The sequence came from a man aged 25-45 years in good health and CMV-seronegative. CDR3 amino acids: CASSFGGGYEQYF. DNA for the CDR3: TGTGCCAGCAGCTTCGGCGGCGGCTACGAGCAGTACTTC.